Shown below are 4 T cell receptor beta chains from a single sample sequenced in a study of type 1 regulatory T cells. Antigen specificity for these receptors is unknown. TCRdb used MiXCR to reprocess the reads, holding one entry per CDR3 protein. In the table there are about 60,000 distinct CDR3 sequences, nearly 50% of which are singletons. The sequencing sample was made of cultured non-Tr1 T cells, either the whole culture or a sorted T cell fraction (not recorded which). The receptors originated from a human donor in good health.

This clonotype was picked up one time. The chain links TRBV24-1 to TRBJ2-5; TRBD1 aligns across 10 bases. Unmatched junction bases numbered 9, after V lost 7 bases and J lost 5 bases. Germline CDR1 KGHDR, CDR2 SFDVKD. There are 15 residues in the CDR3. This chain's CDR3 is CATRFSGTGAETQYF. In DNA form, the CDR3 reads TGTGCCACCAGGTTCTCCGGGACAGGGGCCGAGACCCAGTACTTC.

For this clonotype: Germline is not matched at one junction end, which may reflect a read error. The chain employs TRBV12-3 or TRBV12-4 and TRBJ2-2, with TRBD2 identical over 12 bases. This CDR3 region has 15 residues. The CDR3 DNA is TGTGCCAGCAGTCTAGCGGGGGGGTTATCCGGGGAGCTGTTTTTT. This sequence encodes CASSLAGGLSGELFF.

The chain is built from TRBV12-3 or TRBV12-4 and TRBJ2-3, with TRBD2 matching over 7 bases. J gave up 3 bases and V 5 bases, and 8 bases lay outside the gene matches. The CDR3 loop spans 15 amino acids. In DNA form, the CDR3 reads TGTGCCAGCAGTATCCCAGCGGGGATTACAGATACGCAGTATTTT. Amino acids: CASSIPAGITDTQYF.

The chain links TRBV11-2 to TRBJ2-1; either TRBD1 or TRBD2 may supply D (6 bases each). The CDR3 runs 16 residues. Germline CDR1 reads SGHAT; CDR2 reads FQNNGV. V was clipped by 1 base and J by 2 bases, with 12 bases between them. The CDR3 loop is CASSLVGGLTYNEQFF. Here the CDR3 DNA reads TGTGCCAGCAGCTTAGTAGGGGGGCTAACCTACAATGAGCAGTTCTTC.